One T cell receptor (beta chain) is described in this entry. Antigen specificity is unknown. Generated by immunoSEQ multiplex PCR, the TCRdb table keeps only in-frame clones and is missing some. The data contain roughly 120,000 clones, over 75% of them singletons. The sample originates from a study of T cell responses to AZD1222 COVID-19 vaccine. In the study overall: Researchers grouped second doses given at about 4 or about 12 weeks into one pool. Whole-study findings and limits: The sample set comprised mostly white British donors with more females, and clonal diversity was possibly underestimated. Dominant CD4 TCR responses targeted spike regions 160-218 and 743-854. Just six AZD1222 recipients were seropositive at baseline.

With V trimmed by 3 bases and J by 2 bases, 4 bases remained unmatched. The CDR3 runs to 15 residues. CDR1 and CDR2 from the germline V gene are MNHNY and SVGAGI (reference sequence). The chain combines TRBV6-6 with TRBJ2-7; 10 positions agree with TRBD1. This specimen consisted of peripheral blood, obtained on day 0 of AZD1222 vaccination. The TCR comes from an adult in good health. The CDR3 loop reads CASSYQGQGTYEQYF. The CDR3 bases are TGTGCCAGCAGTTATCAGGGACAGGGGACCTACGAGCAGTACTTC.